The present TCR beta chain was sequenced within a study of blood T cells in healthy people across ages. The CDR3 totals 16 residues. Trimming took 3 bases from V and 1 from J, leaving 15 bases between them. The germline gives CDR1 SNHLY, CDR2 FYNNEI. Worth noting for this clonotype: Its specificity is unknown.

Primed by a sample-barcoded 5' primer and a J-beta primer mix, a second PCR proceeded for roughly 6 to 12 cycles. Tagging of each cDNA molecule was performed by a template-switch adaptor with 12 random nucleotides. TCRdb passed the 5' RACE reads through MiXCR, listing each CDR3 protein once. In the table there are 1.5 million or so distinct CDR3 sequences, about 40% of which are singletons. Findings and limits, study-wide: Expanded clonotype shifts may have been confounded, as the donors had an unknown CMV status. Higher diversity and more naive CD4+ cells were features of long-lived donors, compared to aged donors.

The chain carries TRBV2 and TRBJ1-1; D may be TRBD1 (5 bases). Material: blood. The TCR was taken from a woman aged 18-29 years in good health. The chain's CDR3 is CASSDLGAGPNTEAFF. CDR3 coding DNA: TGTGCCAGCAGTGATTTAGGGGCAGGGCCGAACACTGAAGCTTTCTTT.